The clone carrying this TCR beta chain was detected many times. Its target is not known. The record originates from a study of T cell repertoires in cytomegalovirus infection. For the study at large: Indicated by public TCR beta signatures were CMV infection and matching HLA type. General study findings and limits: Ex vivo responses were dominated by HLA-C-restricted CMV-specific TCR beta clonotypes.

One entry per CDR3 protein results from TCRdb running MiXCR on the reads. The data show approximately 260,000 distinct CDR3 sequences, with approximately 22% seen just once and 15% to 20% held by the top ten. Per the germline V gene, CDR1 is SGHVS and CDR2 is FQNEAQ. V dropped 5 bases and J dropped 0; count of bases not matched to a gene: 6. The CDR3 runs 16 residues. The source of this sequence is a human donor in good health (CMV status not recorded). Some clones in this sample may be carry-over from other donors' samples. This sequence joins TRBV7-8 and TRBJ2-1; 8 bases are shared with TRBD2. This sample comprised cultured PBMCs, obtained from culture after CMV antigen stimulation. In nucleotides, the CDR3 is TGTGCCAGCAGCCCGATAGCGGGGAGCTCCTACAATGAGCAGTTCTTC. Amino acids: CASSPIAGSSYNEQFF.